This T cell receptor (beta chain) was recorded in a study of CD8 T cells in ankylosing spondylitis. This clonotype appeared a few times. The target antigen is unknown. Study-wide findings and caveats: Ankylosing spondylitis blood seemed to carry a telltale TCR beta motif made of several highly homologous variants.

Via MiXCR, TCRdb re-called the 5' RACE reads, giving one row per CDR3 protein. The data contain about 440,000 distinct CDR3 sequences, over 15% of them singletons. The sequenced sample was blood, either unsorted or a sorted T cell fraction (not recorded which). This clonotype was sampled from a male donor with ankylosing spondylitis.

The CDR3 nucleotides read TGTGCCAGCAGTTTATATGGACAGGGAGGGTTGAACAATCAGCCCCAGCATTTT. This translates into CASSLYGQGGLNNQPQHF. The chain joins TRBV27 to TRBJ1-5; 8 bases line up with TRBD1. The germline V gene encodes CDR1 MNHEY and CDR2 SMNVEV (reference sequence). CDR3 length: 18 amino acids. With V trimmed by 1 base and J by 3 bases, 11 bases remained unmatched.